The 27 T cell receptor beta chains given below trace back to one sample, sequenced in a study of T cell repertoires in cytomegalovirus infection. Using its own MiXCR run on the reads, TCRdb lists one record per CDR3 protein. The table records some 400,000 distinct CDR3 sequences, under 40% of them present only once. The sequenced sample consisted of PBMCs. These receptor sequences come from a human donor in good health (CMV status not recorded). Some clones in this sample may be carry-over from other donors' samples.

This clonotype was counted only a few times. This chain joins TRBV4-1 and TRBJ2-7; tentatively, D is TRBD2 (5 bases). Germline CDR1 and CDR2: MGHRA and YSYEKL. This CDR3 has 15 amino acids. The ends were cut back, 3 bases at V and 6 bases at J, with 18 bases in the middle. The CDR3 region is CASSQPGFDASEQYF. For the CDR3, the DNA is TGCGCCAGCAGCCAGCCGGGATTCGACGCCTCCGAGCAGTACTTC.

This clonotype was observed a few times. The chain carries TRBV24-1 and TRBJ2-6, with D hard to call. This CDR3 is built from 16 residues. V dropped 6 bases and J dropped 1 base, with 12 bases sitting between them. Germline CDR1 KGHDR, CDR2 SFDVKD. CDR3 sequence reads: CATSYMTVSGANVLTF. The CDR3 coding sequence is TGTGCCACCAGTTACATGACGGTTTCTGGGGCCAACGTCCTGACTTTC.

Ten or more counts support this clonotype. V is TRBV7-2 and J is TRBJ2-5, with D possibly TRBD1 on 6 matching bases. Germline V lookup: CDR1 SGHTA, CDR2 FQGNSA. This CDR3 region has 14 residues. V was clipped by 1 base and J by 3 bases, with 9 bases between them. For the CDR3, the DNA is TGTGCCAGCAGCTTAGGCGCAGGGGAAGAGACCCAGTACTTC. Its translation is CASSLGAGEETQYF.

Comment on this clonotype: This may stem from a read error, because a much larger clone lies one nucleotide away. In DNA form, the CDR3 reads TGTGCCAGAAGCTTAGACGTCCGAGGGGAGCAGTACTTC. It yields the protein CARSLDVRGEQYF. This sequence joins TRBV7-6 and TRBJ2-7, with TRBD2 as a possible D gene (5 bases). Germline V gene data show CDR1 as SGHVS and CDR2 as FNYEAQ. This CDR3 region has 13 residues. The full variable domain, with the rest looked up from reference TRBV7-6 and TRBJ2-7, is GAGVSQSPRYKVTKRGQDVALRCDPISGHVSLYWYRQALGQGPEFLTYFNYEAQQDKSGLPNDRFSAERPEGSISTLTIQRTEQRDSAMYRCARSLDVRGEQYFGPGTRLTVT.

The rearrangement links TRBV20-1 to TRBJ2-7; 10 positions agree with TRBD1. The germline gives CDR1 DFQATT, CDR2 SNEGSKA (reference sequence). Losses at the gene ends were 6 bases for V and 7 bases for J; bases not matched to a gene: 18. This CDR3 has 16 amino acids. The chain's CDR3 is CSARHRRGTGDLEQYF. In DNA form, the CDR3 reads TGCAGTGCGCGGCACCGCCGCGGGACAGGGGATTTGGAGCAGTACTTC.

The CDR3 DNA sequence: TGTGCCAGCAGGGGCACCGGGACAGGGAAAGAGACCCAGTACTTC. It yields the protein CASRGTGTGKETQYF. The gene calls are TRBV2 and TRBJ2-5; 9 bases align to TRBD1. Germline CDR1 and CDR2: SNHLY and FYNNEI. The V segment lost 6 bases and the J segment 3 bases; nucleotides outside the gene matches: 8. The CDR3 is 15 residues long.

The rearrangement joins TRBV6-8 to TRBJ2-2; 8 positions agree with TRBD1. Losses at the gene ends were 6 bases for V and 0 bases for J; bases not matched to a gene: 9. The germline CDR1 and CDR2 sequences are MNHGY and SAAAGT. The CDR3 totals 17 residues. The CDR3 DNA reads TGTGCCAGCAGACCCGGACAGGGACAATCGAACACCGGGGAGCTGTTTTTT. It is translated as CASRPGQGQSNTGELFF.

This clonotype showed up just a few times. The gene calls are TRBV5-1 and TRBJ1-1; D unresolved. The CDR3 has 15 amino acids. V lost 4 bases and J 0 bases, leaving 13 bases between the germline ends. Germline CDR1 and CDR2: SGHRS and YFSETQ. The DNA for the CDR3 is TGCGCCAGCAGCCCTTACCATGAAATGAACACTGAAGCTTTCTTT. This sequence encodes CASSPYHEMNTEAFF.

The J gene is TRBJ2-7, the V gene TRBV28, with TRBD1 identical over 10 bases. J lost 2 bases, V lost 4 bases, and 5 bases had no gene match. From germline, CDR1 is MDHEN and CDR2 SYDVKM. The CDR3 is 15 amino acids. CDR3 nucleotide sequence: TGTGCCAGCAGTTCCAACGACAGGGGGCCCTACGAGCAGTACTTC. Translating it yields CASSSNDRGPYEQYF.

There are a few counts of this clonotype. V and J are TRBV5-1 and TRBJ1-1; D gene uncertain. Trimming removed 6 bases at V and 0 bases at J, with 9 bases between. There are 13 residues in the CDR3. CDR1 and CDR2 from the germline V gene are SGHRS and YFSETQ. CDR3 sequence reads: CASKNGLNTEAFF. CDR3 sequence (DNA): TGCGCCAGCAAAAACGGACTGAACACTGAAGCTTTCTTT.

The table lists this clonotype with a few counts. The J gene is TRBJ2-7, the V gene TRBV4-1, with 7 nucleotides matching TRBD1. J was trimmed by 2 bases and V by 4 bases; bases with no gene match: 8. The CDR3 is 15 residues long. From germline, CDR1 is MGHRA and CDR2 YSYEKL. Written as DNA, the CDR3 is TGCGCCAGCAGCCCTACTTCAGACAGGGCCTACGAGCAGTACTTC. Its translation is CASSPTSDRAYEQYF.

This clonotype appeared a single time. A junction end diverges from the germline sequence, so it may reflect a read error. The V and J genes are TRBV5-5 and TRBJ2-3; D gene unclear. This CDR3 is built from 15 residues. Germline V gives CDR1 SGHKS, CDR2 YYEKEE (reference sequence). CDR3 loop: CASRPPKVVTDTKYF. CDR3 nucleotide sequence: TGTGCCAGCCGCCCGCCTAAGGTTGTCACAGATACGAAGTATTTT. The complete variable domain, with remaining parts taken from reference TRBV5-5 and TRBJ2-3, reads DAGVTQSPTHLIKTRGQQVTLRCSPISGHKSVSWYQQVLGQGPQFIFQYYEKEERGRGNFPDRFSARQFPNYSSELNVNALLLGDSALYLCASRPPKVVTDTKYFGPGTRLTVL.

This chain uses TRBV6-1 with TRBJ2-1; D may be TRBD2 (6 bases). V lost 6 bases, J lost 7 bases, and 22 bases lay in between. Germline assignment: CDR1 MNHNS and CDR2 SASEGT. The length of the CDR3 is 16 residues. CDR3 bases: TGTGCCAGCAGGGCTCAGACTAGGGGAGGTGAGAATGAGCAGTTCTTC. Protein sequence: CASRAQTRGGENEQFF.

About this clonotype: It may be a read error: a sequence one base away is much more abundant. The chain is built from TRBV7-2 and TRBJ2-3, with 9 nucleotides matching TRBD2. The CDR3 has 16 residues. With 3 bases clipped from V and 7 bases from J, the junction kept 11 bases outside the gene matches. In germline, CDR1 is SGHTA, CDR2 FQGNSA. CDR3 DNA: TGTGCCAGCAGCTTTGTGGGCGGGGGGGCTTCGAATACGCAGTATTTT. This gives the protein CASSFVGGGASNTQYF.

This clonotype occurred once. This chain links TRBV20-1 with TRBJ2-2; D may be TRBD1 (6 bases). Per the germline V gene, CDR1 is DFQATT and CDR2 is SNEGSKA (reference sequence). Trimming removed 7 bases at V and 1 base at J, with 13 bases between. This CDR3 has 14 amino acids. CDR3 in amino acids: CSVMGRGNTGELFF. The CDR3 coding sequence is TGCAGTGTTATGGGCAGGGGGAACACCGGGGAGCTGTTTTTT.

The chain uses TRBV30 and TRBJ1-3; 7 bases map to TRBD1. This CDR3 is built from 15 residues. Germline V gene lookup returns CDR1 GTSNPN and CDR2 SVGIG (reference sequence). V shed 3 bases and J 2 bases; nucleotides not matched to a gene: 7. The CDR3 here is CAWSLKTGAGNTIYF. Written as DNA, the CDR3 is TGTGCCTGGAGCCTCAAAACAGGGGCTGGAAACACCATATATTTT. Complete variable domain (other parts from reference TRBV30 and TRBJ1-3): SQTIHQWPATLVQPVGSPLSLECTVEGTSNPNLYWYRQAAGRGLQLLFYSVGIGQISSEVPQNLSASRPQDRQFILSSKKLLLSDSGFYLCAWSLKTGAGNTIYFGEGSWLTVV.

This clonotype was seen a few times. This chain joins TRBV12-3 or TRBV12-4 and TRBJ2-3; tentatively, D is TRBD1 (6 bases). Trimming stripped 5 bases from V and 2 bases from J, with 11 bases between. This CDR3 is built from 14 residues. The CDR3 sequence: CASSQTGSTDTQYF. The CDR3 nucleotides are TGTGCCAGCAGTCAGACAGGATCCACAGATACGCAGTATTTT.

This clonotype has at least ten counts. The chain links TRBV6-1 to TRBJ1-5, with D uncertain. The germline V and J ends were trimmed by 4 bases and 0 bases, with 4 bases remaining between them. The length of the CDR3 is 13 residues. CDR1 and CDR2 (germline): MNHNS, SASEGT. The CDR3 sequence: CASSGDSNQPQHF. The CDR3, as DNA: TGTGCCAGCAGTGGAGATAGCAATCAGCCCCAGCATTTT.

The sample holds one count of this clonotype. One junction end does not reproduce the germline sequence, and a read error may be involved. The V and J genes are TRBV7-6 and TRBJ1-6; a possible D gene is TRBD1 (6 bases). This CDR3 has 14 amino acids. CDR1 is SGHVS, CDR2 FNYEAQ, per germline. CDR3 coding DNA: TGTGCCCGCAGCCCACAGGGTTATAATTCACCCCTCCACTTT. Translation: CARSPQGYNSPLHF. Filled out from reference TRBV7-6 and TRBJ1-6, the complete variable domain reads GAGVSQSPRYKVTKRGQDVALRCDPISGHVSLYWYRQALGQGPEFLTYFNYEAQQDKSGLPNDRFSAERPEGSISTLTIQRTEQRDSAMYRCARSPQGYNSPLHFGNGTRLTVT.

CDR3 sequence: CSVLDSRYAKNIQYF. The CDR3 DNA is TGCAGTGTCCTGGACAGCCGATATGCCAAAAACATTCAGTACTTC. The V and J genes are TRBV20-1 and TRBJ2-4; D possibly corresponds to TRBD1 (6 bases). This CDR3 is built from 15 residues. Germline CDR1 reads DFQATT; CDR2 reads SNEGSKA (reference sequence). The V and J ends lost 7 bases and 1 base respectively, with 17 bases between them.

This clonotype has ten or more counts. The chain combines TRBV7-2 with TRBJ2-7; D perhaps matches TRBD1 (5 bases). Germline loops: CDR1 SGHTA, CDR2 FQGNSA. This CDR3 is 14 amino acids long. V gave up 4 bases and J gave up 5 bases, with 15 bases separating them. CDR3 amino acids: CASSSPRTNNEQYF. For the CDR3, the DNA is TGTGCCAGCAGCTCCCCCAGGACAAATAACGAGCAGTACTTC.

This clonotype occurred many times. For the CDR3, the DNA is TGTGCCAGCAGCTTAGACAGCCCTAACTATGGCTACACCTTC. Translation: CASSLDSPNYGYTF. The chain joins TRBV7-8 to TRBJ1-2; D unclear. The CDR3 contains 14 residues. Germline CDR1 and CDR2: SGHVS and FQNEAQ. The V end was cut by 1 base, the J end by 0 bases, with 6 bases between. Full variable domain (rest looked up from reference TRBV7-8 and TRBJ1-2): GAGVSQSPRYKVAKRGQDVALRCDPISGHVSLFWYQQALGQGPEFLTYFQNEAQLDKSGLPSDRFFAERPEGSVSTLKIQRTQQEDSAVYLCASSLDSPNYGYTFGSGTRLTVV.

In DNA, the CDR3 is TGTGCCATCAGTGAGACCGACGGGAAAGAGACCCAGTACTTC. Translating gives CAISETDGKETQYF. The rearrangement joins TRBV10-3 to TRBJ2-5; D may be TRBD2 (5 bases). The CDR3 runs to 14 residues. Germline CDR1 and CDR2: ENHRY and SYGVKD. The V end was cut by 2 bases, the J end by 3 bases, with 10 bases between.

Comments on this clonotype: It may be a read error: a sequence one base away is much more abundant. This chain connects TRBV7-9 to TRBJ2-1, with D unresolved. Germline loops: CDR1 SEHNR, CDR2 FQNEAQ (reference sequence). The CDR3 has 15 residues. CDR3 amino acids: CASSSDGSSYNERFF. The CDR3 nucleotides read TGTGCCAGCAGCTCCGACGGAAGCTCCTACAATGAGCGGTTCTTC.

This clonotype was picked up many times. This chain uses TRBV7-8 with TRBJ2-7; no clear D. Germline V gives CDR1 SGHVS, CDR2 FQNEAQ. Trimming took 1 base from V and 4 from J, leaving 8 bases between them. The length of the CDR3 is 13 residues. CDR3 residues: CASSLGSGYEQYF. CDR3 nucleotide sequence: TGTGCCAGCAGCTTAGGTTCGGGTTACGAGCAGTACTTC.

This clonotype was seen many times. V is TRBV7-8 and J is TRBJ2-3; 7 bases agree with TRBD2. Germline CDR1 reads SGHVS; CDR2 reads FQNEAQ. J lost 0 bases, V lost 3 bases, and 9 bases had no gene match. The CDR3 has 17 residues. The CDR3 loop is CASSFPLAEASTDTQYF. The CDR3 DNA reads as TGTGCCAGCAGCTTCCCCCTAGCGGAGGCTAGCACAGATACGCAGTATTTT.

The V and J genes are TRBV7-2 and TRBJ2-5; D is uncertain. The CDR3 length is 16 residues. Looked up from germline, CDR1 is SGHTA and CDR2 is FQGNSA. V was clipped by 1 base and J by 6 bases, with 18 bases between them. CDR3 loop: CASSLDGSGRAKTQYF. CDR3 nucleotides: TGTGCCAGCAGCTTAGATGGGTCAGGTCGGGCTAAGACCCAGTACTTC.